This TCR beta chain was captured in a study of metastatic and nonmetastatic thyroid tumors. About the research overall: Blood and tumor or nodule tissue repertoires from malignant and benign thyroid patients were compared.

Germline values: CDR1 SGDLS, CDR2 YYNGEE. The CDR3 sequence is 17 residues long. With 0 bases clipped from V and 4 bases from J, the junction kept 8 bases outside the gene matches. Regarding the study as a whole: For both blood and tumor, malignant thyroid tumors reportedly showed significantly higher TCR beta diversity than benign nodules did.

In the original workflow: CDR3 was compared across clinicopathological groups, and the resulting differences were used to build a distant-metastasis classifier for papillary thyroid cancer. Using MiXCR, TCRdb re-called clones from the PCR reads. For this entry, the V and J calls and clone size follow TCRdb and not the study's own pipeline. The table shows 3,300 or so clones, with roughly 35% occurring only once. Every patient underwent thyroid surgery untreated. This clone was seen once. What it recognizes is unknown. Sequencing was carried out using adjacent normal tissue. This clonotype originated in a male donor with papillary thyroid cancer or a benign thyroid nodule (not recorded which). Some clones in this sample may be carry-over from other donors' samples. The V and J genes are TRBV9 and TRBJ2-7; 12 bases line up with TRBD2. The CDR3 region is CASSVGLAGDPGYEQYF. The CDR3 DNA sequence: TGTGCCAGCAGCGTAGGACTAGCGGGAGATCCGGGTTACGAGCAGTACTTC.